This is a list of T cell receptor beta chains from one sample in a study of T cells in Graves' hyperthyroidism and ophthalmopathy. From the multiplex PCR reads, TCRdb called clonotypes with MiXCR, one entry per CDR3 protein. The sample holds around 520,000 distinct CDR3 sequences, roughly 25% seen once. What was sequenced was blood. Receptors were obtained from a woman aged 25-40 years with Graves' ophthalmopathy. CDR3s include the opening cysteine and the closing phenylalanine or tryptophan. A D gene is named only where the DNA matches it firmly. Only some rows state a clone size, as once, few, many or a class for expanded clones.

>TRBV6-2/TRBV6-3|-|TRBJ1-2|-
TGTGCCAGCAGCCCACCTGGAGCGTTACTCCGCGGCTACATCTTC
CASSPPGALLRGYIF
>TRBV11-1|many|TRBJ1-2|TRBD1
TGTGCCAGCAGCTTATCCGTCAGGGGGCCACACTATGGCTACACCTTC
CASSLSVRGPHYGYTF
>TRBV28|few|TRBJ1-5|TRBD1
TGTGCCAGCACCGTCAGGGGGCTCTTTCAGCCCCAGCATTTT
CASTVRGLFQPQHF
>TRBV6-1|-|TRBJ2-5|-
TGTGCCAGCTTTGGATACCAAGAGACCCAGTACTTC
CASFGYQETQYF
>TRBV9|many|TRBJ1-5|-
TGTGCCAGCAGCCCCTATCACACTACGAGGAGCAATCAGCCCCAGCATTTT
CASSPYHTTRSNQPQHF
>TRBV6-2/TRBV6-3|many|TRBJ2-7|-
TGTGCCAGCAGTCCCCAGGAGATCTACTCCTACGAGCAGTACTTC
CASSPQEIYSYEQYF
>TRBV6-2/TRBV6-3|many|TRBJ1-2|-
TGTGCCAGCAGTCAAGGGGCCTTCTACACCTTC
CASSQGAFYTF
>TRBV12-3/TRBV12-4|-|TRBJ2-4|-
TGTGCCAGCAGACCCGGTAGAGCCAAAAACATTCAGTACTTC
CASRPGRAKNIQYF
>TRBV12-3/TRBV12-4|few|TRBJ2-5|-
TGTGCCAGCAGTTTAGACGGGGTGCATGGCCAAGAGACCCAGTACTTC
CASSLDGVHGQETQYF
>TRBV12-3/TRBV12-4|-|TRBJ1-1|-
TGTGCCAGCACAACCCGCAGGGCACTCACTGAAGCTTTCTTT
CASTTRRALTEAFF
>TRBV3-1|-|TRBJ1-1|TRBD1
TGTGCCAGCAGCCAAGAAAGGGGACAGGAAACATTGAACACTGAAGCTTTCTTT
CASSQERGQETLNTEAFF
>TRBV12-3/TRBV12-4|-|TRBJ2-7|TRBD2
TGTGCCAGCAGTCCCGGGACTAGCGTTTCCTACGAGCAGTACTTC
CASSPGTSVSYEQYF
>TRBV5-1|many|TRBJ2-7|-
TGCGCCAGCAGCCGGGGCGACTACGAGCAGTACTTC
CASSRGDYEQYF
>TRBV20-1|few|TRBJ1-1|-
TGCAGTGCTAGAGATAGAGGAAGGGGTCCATCGGAAGCTTTCTTT
CSARDRGRGPSEAFF
>TRBV12-3/TRBV12-4|-|TRBJ2-7|-
TGTGCCAGCAGTTTGAGGGATTTATCCTCCTACGAGCAGTACTTC
CASSLRDLSSYEQYF
>TRBV6-1|-|TRBJ2-2|TRBD1
TGTGCCAGCAGAACCGGGACAGTCAACACCGGGGAGCTGTTTTTT
CASRTGTVNTGELFF
>TRBV29-1|many|TRBJ2-7|-
TGCAGCGTTGAAGTAGAGGCGGGACACGAGCAGTACTTC
CSVEVEAGHEQYF
>TRBV20-1|many|TRBJ1-1|-
TGCAGTGCTAGAGACAGGGTCGTGAACACTGAAGCTTTCTTT
CSARDRVVNTEAFF
>TRBV20-1|few|TRBJ2-5|-
TGCAGTGCTAGAATCCGAGAGACCCAGTACTTC
CSARIRETQYF
>TRBV10-3|many|TRBJ2-5|TRBD2
TGTGCCATCAGTGAGACTAGCGGTCAAGAGACCCAGTACTTC
CAISETSGQETQYF
>TRBV7-9|many|TRBJ1-3|-
TGTGCCAGCGGAGACAGCTCTGGAAACACCATATATTTT
CASGDSSGNTIYF
>TRBV6-1|many|TRBJ1-1|TRBD1
TGTGCCAGCAGTCCCGGGACAGAAGTTTTCTTT
CASSPGTEVFF
>TRBV5-1|many|TRBJ2-7|-
TGCGCCAGCAGCGCACTCTTGGGGGGGCGTCCCTACGAGCAGTACTTC
CASSALLGGRPYEQYF
>TRBV2|many|TRBJ1-1|-
TGTGCCAGCAGTGAATCATCCCAGGGGTGGGCTTTCTTT
CASSESSQGWAFF
>TRBV18|many|TRBJ2-4|-
TGTGCCAGCTCACCAGGGGATAAGAACATTCAGTACTTC
CASSPGDKNIQYF
>TRBV2|many|TRBJ2-7|TRBD1
TGTGCCAGCAGTGAAGAGGGGACAGGGTTCGGGGAGCAGTACTTC
CASSEEGTGFGEQYF
>TRBV7-9|many|TRBJ2-5|-
TGTGCCAGCACCCTAGGGGTGTGGGAGACCCAGTACTTC
CASTLGVWETQYF
>TRBV12-3/TRBV12-4|once|TRBJ2-2|-
TGTGCCAGCAGTTTAACCACAGGGTCGGGCAGTGGCGGGGAGCTGTTTTTT
CASSLTTGSGSGGELFF
>TRBV30|many|TRBJ1-2|TRBD1
TGTGCCTGGAGTGTACAGGGGGCCTATGGCTACACCTTC
CAWSVQGAYGYTF
>TRBV9|many|TRBJ1-5|-
TGTGCCAGCAGCGTAGCTGGAAATCAGCCCCAGCATTTT
CASSVAGNQPQHF
>TRBV2|few|TRBJ2-1|TRBD2
TGTGCCAGCAGCTGGGGACTAGCGGGGGGGGTTGAGCAGTTCTTC
CASSWGLAGGVEQFF
>TRBV6-5|many|TRBJ2-7|-
TGTGCCAGCAGTTACTGGCCGGTCGGGGACTACGAGCAGTACTTC
CASSYWPVGDYEQYF
>TRBV7-6|-|TRBJ2-6|TRBD1
TGTGCCAGCAGGGGACAGGTGCAAAATCCCGGGACTGGATCGTCTGGGGCCAACGTCCTGACTTTC
CASRGQVQNPGTGSSGANVLTF
>TRBV19|many|TRBJ1-5|-
TGTGCCAGTAGTATAACGGACGGGGACAATCAGCCCCAGCATTTT
CASSITDGDNQPQHF
>TRBV10-3|many|TRBJ1-1|-
TGTGCCATCAGGGTCCGACCCGAGGCCACTGAAGCTTTCTTT
CAIRVRPEATEAFF
>TRBV7-9|-|TRBJ1-2|-
TGTGCCAGCAGCTTAATGGGTGACTATGGCTACACCTTC
CASSLMGDYGYTF
>TRBV6-5|-|TRBJ2-7|-
TGTGCCAGCAGTTACTCGGCTGCCTCCGAGCAGTACTTC
CASSYSAASEQYF
>TRBV20-1|many|TRBJ2-7|-
TGCAGTGCTAGAGGTTCCGGGGTAGGTTACGAGCAGTACTTC
CSARGSGVGYEQYF
>TRBV6-1|many|TRBJ1-5|-
TGTGCCAGCAGTGTTGGGACTACCCCACGTGCAGGGCAGCATTTT
CASSVGTTPRAGQHF
>TRBV6-2/TRBV6-3|many|TRBJ1-1|TRBD1
TGTGCCAGCAGTTACCGGGTACAGGGGGGCACTGAAGCTTTCTTT
CASSYRVQGGTEAFF
>TRBV28|-|TRBJ2-5|TRBD1
TGTGCCAGCGAGGAAGGGACAGGGGACCAAGAGACCCAGTACTTC
CASEEGTGDQETQYF
>TRBV14|-|TRBJ2-5|-
TGTGCCAGCAGCCAGGGAACAGGGATCGAGAAGACCCAGTACTTC
CASSQGTGIEKTQYF
>TRBV5-6|-|TRBJ2-5|-
TGTGCCAGCAGCACGACACCGCGCGGAGAGACCCAGTACTTC
CASSTTPRGETQYF
>TRBV5-1|-|TRBJ1-1|-
TGCGCCAGCAGCTCTCAGACAGGGAACACTGAAGCTTTCTTT
CASSSQTGNTEAFF
>TRBV12-3/TRBV12-4|-|TRBJ2-2|TRBD2
TGTGCCAGCAGATTCCGTTTGACTAGCGGGGGGGCGAAAGACGGGGAGCGGTTTTTT
CASRFRLTSGGAKDGERFF